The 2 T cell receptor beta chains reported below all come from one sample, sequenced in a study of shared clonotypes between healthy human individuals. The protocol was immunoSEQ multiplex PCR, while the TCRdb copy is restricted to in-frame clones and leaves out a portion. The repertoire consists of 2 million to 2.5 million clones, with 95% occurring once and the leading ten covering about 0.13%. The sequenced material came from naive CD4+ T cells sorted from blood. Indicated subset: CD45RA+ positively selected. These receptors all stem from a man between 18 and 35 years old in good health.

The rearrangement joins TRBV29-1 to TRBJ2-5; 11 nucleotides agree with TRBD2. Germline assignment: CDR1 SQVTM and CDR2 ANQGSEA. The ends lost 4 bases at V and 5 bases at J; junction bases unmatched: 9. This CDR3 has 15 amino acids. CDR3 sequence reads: CSVAPTSGMGETQYF. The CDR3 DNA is TGCAGCGTTGCCCCGACTAGCGGGATGGGGGAGACCCAGTACTTC.

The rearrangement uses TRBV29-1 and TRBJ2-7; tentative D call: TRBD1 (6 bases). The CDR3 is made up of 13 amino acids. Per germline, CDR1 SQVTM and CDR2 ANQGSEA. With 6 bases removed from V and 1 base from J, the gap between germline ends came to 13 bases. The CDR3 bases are TGCAGCGTCTCGGACAGCCCTTCCTACGAGCAGTACTTC. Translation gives CSVSDSPSYEQYF.